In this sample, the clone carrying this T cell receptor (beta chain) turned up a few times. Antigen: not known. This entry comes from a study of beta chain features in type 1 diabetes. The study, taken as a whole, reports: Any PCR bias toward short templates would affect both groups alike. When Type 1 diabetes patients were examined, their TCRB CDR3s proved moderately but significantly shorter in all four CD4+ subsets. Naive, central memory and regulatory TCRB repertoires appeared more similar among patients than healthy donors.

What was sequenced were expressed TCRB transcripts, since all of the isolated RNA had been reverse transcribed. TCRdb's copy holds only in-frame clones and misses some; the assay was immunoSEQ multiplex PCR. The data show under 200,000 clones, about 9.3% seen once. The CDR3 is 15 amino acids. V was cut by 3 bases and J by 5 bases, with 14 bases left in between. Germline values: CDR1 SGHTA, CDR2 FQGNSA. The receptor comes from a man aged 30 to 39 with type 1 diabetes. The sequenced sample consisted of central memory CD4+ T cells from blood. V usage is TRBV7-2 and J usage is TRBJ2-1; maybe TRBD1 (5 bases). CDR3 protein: CASSLSNGADNEQFF. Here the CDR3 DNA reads TGTGCCAGCAGCTTGTCGAATGGGGCCGACAATGAGCAGTTCTTC.